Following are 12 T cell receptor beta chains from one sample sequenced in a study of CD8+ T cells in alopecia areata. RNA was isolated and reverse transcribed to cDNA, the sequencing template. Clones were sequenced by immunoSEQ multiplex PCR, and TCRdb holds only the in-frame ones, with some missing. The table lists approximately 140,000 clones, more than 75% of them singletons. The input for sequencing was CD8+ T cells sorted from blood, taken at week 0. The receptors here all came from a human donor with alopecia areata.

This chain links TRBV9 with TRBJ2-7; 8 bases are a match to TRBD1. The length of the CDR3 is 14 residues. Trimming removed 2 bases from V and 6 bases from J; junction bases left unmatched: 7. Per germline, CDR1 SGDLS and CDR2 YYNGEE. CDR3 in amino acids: CASSVQGADGEQYF. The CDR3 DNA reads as TGTGCCAGCAGCGTTCAGGGGGCAGATGGCGAGCAGTACTTC.

The CDR3 here is CASSPGQALPYEQYF. CDR3 coding DNA: TGCGCCAGCAGCCCGGGACAGGCCCTTCCCTACGAGCAGTACTTC. The rearrangement joins TRBV4-1 to TRBJ2-7; 8 positions agree with TRBD1. Looked up from germline, CDR1 is MGHRA and CDR2 is YSYEKL. V gave up 4 bases and J gave up 2 bases; unmatched junction bases: 7. The CDR3 runs 15 residues.

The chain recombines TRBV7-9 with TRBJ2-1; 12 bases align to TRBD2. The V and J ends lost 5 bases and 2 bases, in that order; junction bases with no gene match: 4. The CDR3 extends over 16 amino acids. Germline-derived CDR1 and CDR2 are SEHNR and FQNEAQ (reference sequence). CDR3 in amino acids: CASSPTSGRTYNEQFF. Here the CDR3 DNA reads TGTGCCAGCAGCCCGACTAGCGGGAGAACCTACAATGAGCAGTTCTTC.

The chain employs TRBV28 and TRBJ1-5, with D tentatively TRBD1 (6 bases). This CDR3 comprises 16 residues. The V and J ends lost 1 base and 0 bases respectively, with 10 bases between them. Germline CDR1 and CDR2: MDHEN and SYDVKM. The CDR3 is CASSLFGGGSNQPQHF. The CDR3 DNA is TGTGCCAGCAGTTTATTCGGAGGGGGTAGCAATCAGCCCCAGCATTTT.

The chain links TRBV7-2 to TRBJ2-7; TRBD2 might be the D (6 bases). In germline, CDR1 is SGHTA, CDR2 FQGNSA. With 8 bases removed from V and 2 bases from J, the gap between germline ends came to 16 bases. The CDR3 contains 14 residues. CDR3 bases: TGTGCCAGCCGCGGAGGGGTGGACCCCTACGAGCAGTACTTC. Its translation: CASRGGVDPYEQYF.

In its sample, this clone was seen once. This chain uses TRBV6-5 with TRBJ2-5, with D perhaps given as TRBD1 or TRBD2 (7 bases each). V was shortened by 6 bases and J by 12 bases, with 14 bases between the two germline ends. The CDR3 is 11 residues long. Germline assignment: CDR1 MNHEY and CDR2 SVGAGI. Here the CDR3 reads CASSSGTEEYF. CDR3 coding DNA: TGTGCCAGCAGCAGCGGGACAGAAGAGTACTTC.

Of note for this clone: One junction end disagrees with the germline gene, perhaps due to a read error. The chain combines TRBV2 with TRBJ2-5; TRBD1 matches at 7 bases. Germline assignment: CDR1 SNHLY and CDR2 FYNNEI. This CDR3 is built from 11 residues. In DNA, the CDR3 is TGTGCCAGCAGTGAGACGGACAGGCCTAACTTC. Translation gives CASSETDRPNF.

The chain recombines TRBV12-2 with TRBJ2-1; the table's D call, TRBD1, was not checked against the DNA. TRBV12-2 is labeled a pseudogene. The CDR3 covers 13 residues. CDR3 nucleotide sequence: TGTGCAAGTCGCCTAAACAGGGGGCTCTTTGCGTTCTTC. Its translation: CASRLNRGLFAFF.

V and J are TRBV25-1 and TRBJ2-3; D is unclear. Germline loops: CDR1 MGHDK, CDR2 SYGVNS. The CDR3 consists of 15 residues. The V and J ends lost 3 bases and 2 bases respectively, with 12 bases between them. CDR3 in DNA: TGTGCCAGCAGTGATCAAGTCAGCCTCACAGATACGCAGTATTTT. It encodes CASSDQVSLTDTQYF.

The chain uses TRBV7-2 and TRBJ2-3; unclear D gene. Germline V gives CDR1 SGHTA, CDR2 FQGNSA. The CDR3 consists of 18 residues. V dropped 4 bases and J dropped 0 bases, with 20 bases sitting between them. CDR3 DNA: TGTGCCAGCAGCTCCATTGCTCGACTGACGTCTAGCACAGATACGCAGTATTTT. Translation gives CASSSIARLTSSTDTQYF.

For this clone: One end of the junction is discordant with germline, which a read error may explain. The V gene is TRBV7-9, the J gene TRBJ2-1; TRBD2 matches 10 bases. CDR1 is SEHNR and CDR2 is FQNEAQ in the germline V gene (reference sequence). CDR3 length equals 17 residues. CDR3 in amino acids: CASSGGPSGSSYNKQFF. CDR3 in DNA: TGTGCCAGCAGCGGAGGACCTAGCGGGAGCTCCTACAATAAGCAGTTCTTC.

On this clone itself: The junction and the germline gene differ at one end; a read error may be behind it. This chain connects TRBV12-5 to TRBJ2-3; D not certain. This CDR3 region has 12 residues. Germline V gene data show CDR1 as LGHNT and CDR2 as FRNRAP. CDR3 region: CASGFSIDTQYF. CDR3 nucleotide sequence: TGTGCTAGTGGTTTCAGCATAGATACGCAGTATTTT.